This T cell receptor (beta chain) came from a study of blood T cell repertoires in COVID-19. Study in general: Researchers got acute and convalescent COVID-19 samples from the United States, Italy and Spain. In each case, the material was cDNA or gDNA derived from T cells, B-cell-depleted T cells, or PBMCs.

V lost 2 bases, J lost 10 bases, and 27 bases lay in between. CDR3 size: 18 residues. Germline V gene sequence: CDR1 SEHNR, CDR2 FQNEAQ (reference sequence). Original data processing: Amplification of reference gene primers was used by the study to estimate nucleated cell counts. Here immunoSEQ multiplex PCR was the method, and the copy in TCRdb shows in-frame clones only, minus some. V and J calls and clone size are given by that table; D and trimming were obtained from the DNA. The sample consists of around 250,000 clones, 82% of them appearing once. V gene TRBV7-9 combines with J gene TRBJ2-1; possible D gene TRBD1, 6 bases. Sequencing input: peripheral blood. The TCR sequence derives from a woman aged 18-29 years with acute or convalescent COVID-19. The DNA of the CDR3 is TGTGCCAGCAGCTTATCGGCGAAAACAGGGTTTTACTCGGGGGAGCAGTTCTTC. It translates to CASSLSAKTGFYSGEQFF.